This TCR beta chain was obtained from a study of blood T cell repertoires in COVID-19 (dated by TCRdb to 2020 to 2022). Describing the broader study: The collaborator samples originated in the United States, Italy and Spain and spanned the acute and convalescent phases of COVID-19. The material from the prospective study consisted of cDNA or gDNA derived from T cells, B-cell-depleted T cells, or PBMCs. Subjects who had been exposed to COVID-19, were actively infected with it, or had recovered from it provided the deeply sampled blood TCRbeta repertoires that made up the dataset. The repertoires were made available in a free public database intended to serve as a resource for research on the immune response to SARS-CoV-2. Samples were obtained from the ongoing ImmuneRACE study (first 160 participants) and from 1,200 or so subjects provided by 6 global collaborators. Sample metadata almost always included a de-identified subject ID, COVID-19 status, age in years and sex. Where available, HLA class I and class II types were taken from metadata supplied by the sample provider and were not determined by assay-based typing.

Concerning this clone itself: No antigen is known for it. No base quality information exists; no much larger clone differs at one position.

Including the terminal cysteine and phenylalanine, the CDR3 comprises 11 residues. Only the CDR3 DNA is retained, 33 bases long and in frame from the first base. CDR1 and CDR2 are drawn from the germline V gene (reference sequence): SEHNR, FQNEAQ. The V end loses 5 bases and the J end loses 4 bases, and a stretch of 5 bases separates them. The immunoSEQ Assay, a bias-controlled multiplex PCR, was used to amplify TCRbeta CDR3 regions from genomic DNA. The study's own analysis went as follows. The number of nucleated cells in each sample was estimated from the amplification of reference gene primers within the assay. Sequence reads were collapsed and filtered to measure the absolute abundance of every unique TCRbeta CDR3 rearrangement. For each sample, productive Simpson clonality was calculated as the square root of Simpson's diversity index across productive rearrangements. Not all clones reach the TCRdb copy of this immuneACCESS table, which keeps in-frame sequences only. Checked studies attribute under half of the gap to unresolved V genes and leave the rest unexplained. V and J calls and clone size follow that table, whereas D and trimming were derived from the DNA. For this sample there are over 130,000 clones; approximately 80% appear just once. Of the sample, approximately 1.6% is held by the ten largest clones.

The paper's findings and limits, for the study overall: How much clinical and demographic metadata was included differed by source and by participant, and the metadata was provided uncurated.

Participants in the prospective study were aged 18 to 89 years, lived in about two dozen United States geographic areas, and enrolled through a virtual design. In the prospective study, cohorts were assigned on the basis of participant-reported clinical history obtained from a screening survey and a study questionnaire. Exposed participants had been in contact, within 2 weeks of entering the study, with a person who had a PCR-confirmed or clinician-diagnosed case of COVID-19. Mobile phlebotomists in the prospective study collected whole blood, serum and a nasopharyngeal or oropharyngeal swab from every participant. Additional blood draws and questionnaires over an approximately 2-month period could optionally be provided by prospective study participants. Before DNA extraction, blood samples from the prospective study were shipped at room temperature or frozen.

The sequenced sample consisted of PBMCs or T cells enriched from blood (not recorded which). The chain links TRBV7-9 with TRBJ1-1, with no reliable assignment of the D segment. The TCR comes from a woman aged 18 to 35 who had been exposed to COVID-19. The base sequence is TGTGCCAGCAGCGGGCGCACTGAAGCTTTCTTT. Its protein reads: CASSGRTEAFF.